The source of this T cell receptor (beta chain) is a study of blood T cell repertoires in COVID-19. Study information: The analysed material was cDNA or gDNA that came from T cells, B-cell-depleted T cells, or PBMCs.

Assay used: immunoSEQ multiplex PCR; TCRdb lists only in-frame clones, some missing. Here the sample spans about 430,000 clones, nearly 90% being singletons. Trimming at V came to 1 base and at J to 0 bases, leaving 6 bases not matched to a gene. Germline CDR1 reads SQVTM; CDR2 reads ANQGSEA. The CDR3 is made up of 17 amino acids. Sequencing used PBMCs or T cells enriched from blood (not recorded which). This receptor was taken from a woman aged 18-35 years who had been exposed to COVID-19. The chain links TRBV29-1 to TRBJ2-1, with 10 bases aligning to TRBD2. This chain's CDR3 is CSVEGLAGLLSYNEQFF. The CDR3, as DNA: TGCAGCGTTGAAGGACTAGCGGGCCTACTCTCCTACAATGAGCAGTTCTTC.